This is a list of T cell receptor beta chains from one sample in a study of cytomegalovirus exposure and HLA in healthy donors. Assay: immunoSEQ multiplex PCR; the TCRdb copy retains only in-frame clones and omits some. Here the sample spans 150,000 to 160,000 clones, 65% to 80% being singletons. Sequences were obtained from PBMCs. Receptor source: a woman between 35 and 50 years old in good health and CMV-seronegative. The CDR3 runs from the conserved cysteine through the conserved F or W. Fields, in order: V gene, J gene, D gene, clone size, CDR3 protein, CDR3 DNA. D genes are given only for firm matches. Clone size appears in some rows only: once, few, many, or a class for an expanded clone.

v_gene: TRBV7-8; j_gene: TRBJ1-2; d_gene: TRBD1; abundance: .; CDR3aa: CASSPGQGAYYGYTF; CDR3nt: TGTGCCAGCAGCCCAGGACAGGGGGCTTACTATGGCTACACCTTC
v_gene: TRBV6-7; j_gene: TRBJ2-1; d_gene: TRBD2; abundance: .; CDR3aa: CASSQRTSGSHEQFF; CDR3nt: TGTGCCAGCAGTCAAAGGACTAGCGGGAGCCATGAGCAGTTCTTC
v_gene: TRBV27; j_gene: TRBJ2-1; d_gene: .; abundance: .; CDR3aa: CASSSLWSEQFF; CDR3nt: TGTGCCAGCAGTTCCCTCTGGAGTGAGCAGTTCTTC
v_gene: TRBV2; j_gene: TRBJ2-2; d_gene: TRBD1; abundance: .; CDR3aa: CASIRTGNTGELFF; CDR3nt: TGTGCCAGCATCCGGACAGGGAACACCGGGGAGCTGTTTTTT
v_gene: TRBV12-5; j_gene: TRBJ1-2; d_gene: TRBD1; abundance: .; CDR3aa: CASGSIRDRAYGYTF; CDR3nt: TGTGCTAGTGGTTCGATCCGGGACAGGGCCTATGGCTACACCTTC
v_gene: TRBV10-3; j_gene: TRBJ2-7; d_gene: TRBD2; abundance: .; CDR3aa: CAIRSGTSGEEQYF; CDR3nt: TGTGCCATCAGGTCCGGGACTAGCGGGGAAGAGCAGTACTTC
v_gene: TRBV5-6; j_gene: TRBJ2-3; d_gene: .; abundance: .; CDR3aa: CASSSVPDTQYF; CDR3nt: TGTGCCAGCAGCTCAGTGCCAGATACGCAGTATTTT
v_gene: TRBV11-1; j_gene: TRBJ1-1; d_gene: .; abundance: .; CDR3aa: CASSNPPEENTEAFF; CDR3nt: TGTGCCAGCAGCAACCCACCGGAGGAGAACACTGAAGCTTTCTTT
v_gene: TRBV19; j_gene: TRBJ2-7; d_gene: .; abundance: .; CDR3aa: CASSQTVSSYEQYF; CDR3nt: TGTGCCAGTAGTCAGACAGTCAGCTCCTACGAGCAGTACTTC
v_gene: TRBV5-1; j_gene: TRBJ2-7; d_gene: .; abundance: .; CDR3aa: CASTAPLPWGGGPYEQYF; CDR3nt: TGCGCCAGCACCGCCCCGCTCCCCTGGGGAGGGGGGCCTTACGAGCAGTACTTC
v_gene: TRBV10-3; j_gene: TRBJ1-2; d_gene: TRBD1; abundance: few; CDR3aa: CAINLSGTGFKGYTF; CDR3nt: TGTGCCATCAATCTCTCCGGGACAGGGTTTAAAGGCTACACCTTC
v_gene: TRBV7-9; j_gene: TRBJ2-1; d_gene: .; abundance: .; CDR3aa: CASSLAGGGNEQFF; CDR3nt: TGTGCCAGCAGCTTAGCCGGTGGAGGGAATGAGCAGTTCTTC